This is a list of T cell receptor beta chains from one sample in a study of T cell responses to AZD1222 COVID-19 vaccine. Profiled with immunoSEQ multiplex PCR; TCRdb holds only in-frame clones, not every one. The table shows about 160,000 clones, with about 92% occurring only once. Sequences were derived from peripheral blood, sampled 28 days after the second AZD1222 dose. The source of these receptors is an adult who received the AZD1222 COVID-19 vaccine. The CDR3 runs from the conserved cysteine through the conserved F or W. The D gene is left open where the match is weak. Part of the rows lack a size; the others show once, few, many or a class for expanded clones.

D	J	V	size	DNA	CDR3
TRBD1	TRBJ1-1	TRBV11-2	.	TGTGCCATCCGGGACAGAGACGGAACTGAAGCTTTCTTT	CAIRDRDGTEAFF
.	TRBJ1-1	TRBV13	.	TGTGCCAGCAGCCCAAGGGGGTACGCTGAAGCTTTCTTT	CASSPRGYAEAFF
.	TRBJ2-7	TRBV11-2	.	TGTGCCAGCAGCTTAAGGGATCCCCTCTCATCCGAGCAGTACTTC	CASSLRDPLSSEQYF
.	TRBJ1-1	TRBV29-1	.	TGCAGCGTTACCCGGAGGGGAGGGGGAGACACTGAAGCTTTCTTT	CSVTRRGGGDTEAFF
.	TRBJ2-7	TRBV28	.	TGTGCCACCGGGCCTTTTGATGGTAACGAGCAGTACTTC	CATGPFDGNEQYF
TRBD2	TRBJ2-3	TRBV7-3	.	TGTGCCAGCAGCTTAATCGCGGGGGGCACAGATACGCAGTATTTT	CASSLIAGGTDTQYF
TRBD1	TRBJ1-5	TRBV4-1	.	TGCGCCAGCAGCCAGGGACAGGGTAGCAATCAGCCCCAGCATTTT	CASSQGQGSNQPQHF
TRBD1	TRBJ2-1	TRBV19	.	TGTGCCAGTAGTATTACAGGGGGCCGGGGGGAGCAGTTCTTC	CASSITGGRGEQFF
.	TRBJ1-3	TRBV14	.	TGTGCCAGCAGCCAATTTTCCCCGAGGACCGGAAACACCATATATTTT	CASSQFSPRTGNTIYF
.	TRBJ1-1	TRBV11-3	.	TGTGCCAGCAGCTTAGGGGCAGGGAACACTGAAGCTTTCTTT	CASSLGAGNTEAFF
.	TRBJ1-5	TRBV2	.	TGTGCCAGCAGTGAAGCGGGGGGGGATCAGCCCCAGCATTTT	CASSEAGGDQPQHF
.	TRBJ1-6	TRBV6-5	.	TGTGCCAGCAGTTACAATTGGGACATCCGAGCAGCCCTCCACTTT	CASSYNWDIRAALHF
.	TRBJ2-7	TRBV5-5	.	TGTGCCAGCAGTCCGGCAAAAGGACAGCCTCCCTACGAGCAGTACTTC	CASSPAKGQPPYEQYF
TRBD1	TRBJ1-6	TRBV7-6	.	TGTGCCAGCAGCCCAGGACAGGGGTATAATTCACCCCTCCACTTT	CASSPGQGYNSPLHF
.	TRBJ2-5	TRBV7-2	.	TGTGCCAGCAGCTTGGTCGGACAAGAGACCCAGTACTTC	CASSLVGQETQYF
.	TRBJ1-3	TRBV5-1	.	TGCGCCAGCAGCCCGACACTCTCAACAAACACCATATATTTT	CASSPTLSTNTIYF
.	TRBJ2-7	TRBV6-2/TRBV6-3	few	TGTGCCAGCAGTTACGAACAGGCATCCTCCTACGAGCAGTACTTC	CASSYEQASSYEQYF
TRBD2	TRBJ2-3	TRBV2	.	TGTGCCAGCACGGGCGGGGGGTTCACAGATACGCAGTATTTT	CASTGGGFTDTQYF
TRBD1	TRBJ1-2	TRBV10-3	.	TGTGCCATCACCACCCGGGACAGGGGAAATGGCTACACCTTC	CAITTRDRGNGYTF
.	TRBJ2-5	TRBV19	.	TGTGCCAGTAGTATGAGTGGGGCGCTTTGGTACCAAGAGACCCAGTACTTC	CASSMSGALWYQETQYF
TRBD1	TRBJ1-2	TRBV7-6	once	TGTGCCAGCAGCCCGGGACAGGGGGAAGGTGGCTACACCTTC	CASSPGQGEGGYTF
.	TRBJ1-1	TRBV5-1	.	TGCGCCAGCAGCTTGGAAGTGGACAGCCCAAACACTGAAGCTTTCTTT	CASSLEVDSPNTEAFF
TRBD2	TRBJ2-2	TRBV5-1	.	TGCGCCAGCAGCCCCGGACTAGCGGGGTTTACGAACACCGGGGAGCTGTTTTTT	CASSPGLAGFTNTGELFF
TRBD1	TRBJ1-1	TRBV10-1	.	TGCGCCAGCAGTGGGTCGGGACAGGTGGAAGCTTTCTTT	CASSGSGQVEAFF
.	TRBJ2-7	TRBV5-1	.	TGCGCCAGCAGCTTGGTGGTAAGGGCAGAAGCCTACGAGCAGTACTTC	CASSLVVRAEAYEQYF
.	TRBJ1-2	TRBV14	.	TGTGCCAGCAGCCAAGAGATTTTCTGGGCAGTGGATTATGGCTACACCTTC	CASSQEIFWAVDYGYTF
.	TRBJ2-2	TRBV5-1	.	TGCGCCAGCAGCTTCAGGGCCACCGGGGAGCTGTTTTTT	CASSFRATGELFF
TRBD2	TRBJ2-1	TRBV30	.	TGTGCCTGGGTTCCACAACCAGCGGGGAGACCCCCATCCGCCAATGAGCAGTTCTTC	CAWVPQPAGRPPSANEQFF